This is a list of T cell receptor beta chains from one sample in a study of blood T cell repertoires in COVID-19. Sequencing used immunoSEQ multiplex PCR; TCRdb keeps in-frame clones, though not all of them. The sample includes about 380,000 clones, more than 75% seen only once; the top ten take more than 0.95%. The sequencing sample was made of PBMCs or T cells enriched from blood (not recorded which). The receptors come from a woman between 18 and 29 years old who had recovered from COVID-19. Both conserved end residues are part of each CDR3. A D gene is named only where the DNA matches it firmly. Only some rows state a clone size, as once, few, many or a class for expanded clones.

cdr3_aa	cdr3_nt	j_call	v_call	clone_size	d_call
CARAMPGDGYTF	TGTGCTCGTGCTATGCCAGGGGATGGCTACACCTTC	TRBJ1-2	TRBV3-1/TRBV3-2	-	-
CATSAGGNTGELFF	TGTGCCACCAGTGCGGGGGGGAACACCGGGGAGCTGTTTTTT	TRBJ2-2	TRBV24-1	-	TRBD2
CSAELITSRNTEAFF	TGCAGCGCTGAACTAATTACTTCTAGGAACACTGAAGCTTTCTTT	TRBJ1-1	TRBV29-1	once	-
CAISEGRGNSPLHF	TGTGCCATCAGTGAGGGGCGGGGCAATTCACCCCTCCACTTT	TRBJ1-6	TRBV10-3	few	-
CASSPLEWNTEAFF	TGTGCCAGCAGTCCCCTCGAGTGGAACACTGAAGCTTTCTTT	TRBJ1-1	TRBV6-2/TRBV6-3	-	-
CASSPQYNEKLFF	TGTGCCAGCTCACCCCAGTATAATGAAAAACTGTTTTTT	TRBJ1-4	TRBV18	-	-
CASSATGVGAYEQYF	TGTGCCAGTAGTGCCACAGGGGTTGGAGCCTACGAGCAGTACTTC	TRBJ2-7	TRBV19	-	TRBD1
CASSGLAGLYNEQFF	TGTGCCAGTAGTGGACTAGCGGGGCTCTACAATGAGCAGTTCTTC	TRBJ2-1	TRBV19	-	TRBD2
CASSEYHRAEQETQYF	TGTGCCAGCAGTGAATATCACAGGGCTGAACAAGAGACCCAGTACTTC	TRBJ2-5	TRBV25-1	-	-
CASSLLSPYEQYF	TGTGCCAGCAGCTTGCTTTCCCCGTACGAGCAGTACTTC	TRBJ2-7	TRBV5-5	-	-
CASSIVGGGQTYEQYF	TGTGCCAGTAGTATTGTAGGAGGGGGCCAAACCTACGAGCAGTACTTC	TRBJ2-7	TRBV19	-	-
CASSLAITGNTEAFF	TGCGCCAGCAGCTTGGCCATTACAGGGAACACTGAAGCTTTCTTT	TRBJ1-1	TRBV5-1	once	-
CSASSAGESSYEQYF	TGCAGTGCTAGTTCGGCAGGGGAGTCTTCCTACGAGCAGTACTTC	TRBJ2-7	TRBV20-1	-	-
CSGEQDSYNEQFF	TGCAGCGGAGAACAGGACTCCTACAATGAGCAGTTCTTC	TRBJ2-1	TRBV29-1	once	-
CASGFAPGQSSYEQYF	TGCGCCAGCGGTTTCGCCCCGGGACAGAGCTCCTACGAGCAGTACTTC	TRBJ2-7	TRBV5-1	-	TRBD1
CASSPGGIAGPFSYNEQFF	TGCGCCAGCAGCCCCGGGGGAATAGCGGGACCCTTCTCCTACAATGAGCAGTTCTTC	TRBJ2-1	TRBV4-1	-	TRBD2
CASSPGTSGSTDTQYF	TGTGCCAGCTCACCCGGGACTAGCGGGAGCACAGATACGCAGTATTTT	TRBJ2-3	TRBV18	-	TRBD2
CASSPWTGGGSPLHF	TGTGCCAGCAGCCCATGGACAGGGGGAGGTTCACCCCTCCACTTT	TRBJ1-6	TRBV7-2	-	TRBD1
CASSQTGGRMDSPLHF	TGTGCCAGCAGCCAGACAGGGGGCAGGATGGATTCACCCCTCCACTTT	TRBJ1-6	TRBV7-8	-	TRBD1
CASSLKSGGYSYEQYF	TGTGCCAGCAGCCTTAAAAGCGGGGGATACTCCTACGAGCAGTACTTC	TRBJ2-7	TRBV6-2/TRBV6-3	-	TRBD2
CASSTRTGLNYGYTF	TGCGCCAGCAGCACCCGGACAGGGCTTAACTATGGCTACACCTTC	TRBJ1-2	TRBV5-1	-	TRBD1
CASSIANRKQETQYF	TGTGCCAGTAGTATAGCTAACAGAAAGCAAGAGACCCAGTACTTC	TRBJ2-5	TRBV19	-	-
CASSEARGGSTEAFF	TGTGCCAGCAGTGAAGCTAGGGGGGGGAGCACTGAAGCTTTCTTT	TRBJ1-1	TRBV6-1	-	-
CASKSGGLYNEQFF	TGTGCCAGCAAATCCGGGGGGCTTTACAATGAGCAGTTCTTC	TRBJ2-1	TRBV6-5	once	-
CSARHTEAFF	TGCAGCGCCCGTCACACTGAAGCTTTCTTT	TRBJ1-1	TRBV29-1	-	-
CASSQVGGSNSYEQYF	TGTGCCAGCAGCCAAGTCGGCGGCAGCAACTCCTACGAGCAGTACTTC	TRBJ2-7	TRBV14	few	-